A single T cell receptor (beta chain) is shown here with its context. The authors' processing: Reference gene primers were amplified, and this amplification served to estimate nucleated cell counts. The assay was immunoSEQ multiplex PCR, and TCRdb's table has in-frame clones only and misses some. V, J and clone size reflect that table, while D and trimming were determined from the DNA. Altogether tens of thousands of clones are present, roughly 90% being singletons, with the ten largest covering approximately 1.9%. This record belongs to a study of blood T cell repertoires in COVID-19. Overall study: COVID-19 samples from acute and convalescent phases originated in the United States, Italy and Spain. Sample material is recorded as cDNA or gDNA derived from T cells, B-cell-depleted T cells, or PBMCs.

This CDR3 is built from 19 residues. The ends lost 6 bases at V and 7 bases at J; junction bases unmatched: 21. CDR1 is LNHDA, CDR2 SQIVND, per germline (reference sequence). The sequenced material came from peripheral blood. This chain links TRBV19 with TRBJ1-5, with 10 bases lining up with TRBD1. The TCR comes from a man aged 45 to 65 with active or convalescent COVID-19. DNA of the CDR3: TGTGCCAGTAGCGGACAGGGGGGCTCCCCCCGTTACAATTGGCAGCCCCAGCATTTT. It specifies CASSGQGGSPRYNWQPQHF.